This T cell receptor (beta chain) was observed in a study of blood T cell repertoires in COVID-19. Study overall: The origin of the acute and convalescent COVID-19 samples was the United States, Italy and Spain. Nucleic acid was either cDNA or gDNA, and it came from T cells, B-cell-depleted T cells, or PBMCs.

Germline CDR1 reads SGHTS; CDR2 reads YDEGEE. This CDR3 contains 13 residues. V was pared by 1 base and J by 5 bases, with 9 bases between. How the authors handled the data: Amplification with reference gene primers provided the estimates of nucleated cell counts. TCRdb's copy holds only in-frame clones and misses some; the assay was immunoSEQ multiplex PCR. The D gene and trimming were derived from the DNA, and the V and J assignments and clone size from that table. The table records around 95,000 clones, roughly 80% of them present only once. The rearrangement links TRBV5-8 to TRBJ2-5, with D maybe TRBD2 (5 bases). Sample: peripheral blood. This sequence was found in a woman aged 80 or older with acute or convalescent COVID-19. CDR3 region: CASSLTWRETQYF. CDR3 nucleotides: TGTGCCAGCAGCTTGACGTGGAGGGAGACCCAGTACTTC.